These T cell receptor beta chains were read from a single sample in a study of chemoradiotherapy in HPV16-positive cancers. Only in-frame clones appear in the TCRdb table, and some are missing; sequencing was by immunoSEQ multiplex PCR. Of approximately 500 clones listed, almost 85% are singletons. Sample: tumor tissue, taken from a patient who underwent chemoradiotherapy. These receptors all come from a human donor with HPV-associated anogenital cancer. The CDR3 runs from the conserved cysteine through the conserved F or W. D genes are given only for firm matches. Only some rows state a clone size, as once, few, many or a class for expanded clones.

abundance: -; v_gene: TRBV28; d_gene: -; j_gene: TRBJ2-7; CDR3aa: CASNTLGSGREQYF; CDR3nt: TGTGCCAGCAATACGTTAGGCTCAGGGAGGGAGCAGTACTTC
abundance: -; v_gene: TRBV29-1; d_gene: -; j_gene: TRBJ1-2; CDR3aa: CSALTRGNYGYTF; CDR3nt: TGCAGCGCCCTCACGAGGGGGAACTATGGCTACACCTTC
abundance: -; v_gene: TRBV9; d_gene: TRBD1; j_gene: TRBJ1-3; CDR3aa: CASSSRDRSFVSGNTIYF; CDR3nt: TGTGCCAGCAGCTCCCGGGACAGGTCATTCGTCTCTGGAAACACCATATATTTT
abundance: -; v_gene: TRBV18; d_gene: TRBD1; j_gene: TRBJ1-2; CDR3aa: CASSPARTGDYGYTF; CDR3nt: TGTGCCAGCTCACCAGCAAGGACAGGTGATTATGGCTACACCTTC
abundance: -; v_gene: TRBV6-5; d_gene: -; j_gene: TRBJ2-5; CDR3aa: CASSYSLTQETQYF; CDR3nt: TGTGCCAGCAGTTACAGTCTGACACAAGAGACCCAGTACTTC
abundance: -; v_gene: TRBV10-3; d_gene: -; j_gene: TRBJ2-2; CDR3aa: CAISDPGHLRTGELFF; CDR3nt: TGTGCCATCAGTGATCCGGGACACCTTAGGACCGGGGAGCTGTTTTTT
abundance: -; v_gene: TRBV6-5; d_gene: TRBD1; j_gene: TRBJ2-6; CDR3aa: CASSYRTGAGANVLTF; CDR3nt: TGTGCCAGCAGTTACCGCACAGGGGCTGGGGCCAACGTCCTGACTTTC
abundance: -; v_gene: TRBV6-1; d_gene: TRBD2; j_gene: TRBJ2-7; CDR3aa: CASSETSGGSYEQYF; CDR3nt: TGTGCCAGCAGTGAAACTAGCGGGGGCTCCTACGAGCAGTACTTC
abundance: -; v_gene: TRBV5-5; d_gene: TRBD2; j_gene: TRBJ2-5; CDR3aa: CASNLAGGNPQETQYF; CDR3nt: TGTGCCAGCAACCTAGCGGGAGGGAACCCGCAAGAGACCCAGTACTTC
abundance: -; v_gene: TRBV9; d_gene: -; j_gene: TRBJ1-1; CDR3aa: CASSVEVDTEAFF; CDR3nt: TGTGCCAGCAGCGTAGAGGTCGACACTGAAGCTTTCTTT
abundance: few; v_gene: TRBV5-6; d_gene: -; j_gene: TRBJ1-2; CDR3aa: CASSRRGLIYGYTF; CDR3nt: TGTGCCAGCAGTCGAAGGGGACTTATCTATGGCTACACCTTC
abundance: -; v_gene: TRBV27; d_gene: -; j_gene: TRBJ2-5; CDR3aa: CASSTYKAIGTQYF; CDR3nt: TGTGCCAGCAGTACATACAAGGCCATCGGTACCCAGTACTTC
abundance: -; v_gene: TRBV28; d_gene: -; j_gene: TRBJ1-1; CDR3aa: CASSLIGHLVMNTEAFF; CDR3nt: TGTGCCAGCAGCCTTATAGGGCACTTAGTAATGAACACTGAAGCTTTCTTT
abundance: -; v_gene: TRBV4-3; d_gene: -; j_gene: TRBJ2-1; CDR3aa: CASSQEYYNEQFF; CDR3nt: TGCGCCAGCAGCCAAGAGTACTACAATGAGCAGTTCTTC
abundance: -; v_gene: TRBV5-1; d_gene: TRBD2; j_gene: TRBJ2-3; CDR3aa: CASSPTSGITDTQYF; CDR3nt: TGCGCCAGCAGTCCTACTAGCGGCATCACAGATACGCAGTATTTT
abundance: -; v_gene: TRBV10-2; d_gene: TRBD2; j_gene: TRBJ2-1; CDR3aa: CASTGGRATNEQFF; CDR3nt: TGCGCCAGCACCGGCGGGAGGGCCACAAATGAGCAGTTCTTC
abundance: -; v_gene: TRBV4-1; d_gene: -; j_gene: TRBJ2-3; CDR3aa: CASSQEGAERDTQYF; CDR3nt: TGCGCCAGCAGCCAAGAAGGGGCAGAAAGAGATACGCAGTATTTT
abundance: once; v_gene: TRBV7-9; d_gene: TRBD1; j_gene: TRBJ2-2; CDR3aa: CASSSGGLGQGTGELFF; CDR3nt: TGTGCCAGCAGCTCAGGAGGTTTAGGACAGGGGACCGGGGAGCTGTTTTTT
abundance: few; v_gene: TRBV7-9; d_gene: TRBD1; j_gene: TRBJ2-5; CDR3aa: CASSSTGGSETQYF; CDR3nt: TGTGCCAGCAGCTCGACAGGGGGCTCGGAGACCCAGTACTTC
abundance: -; v_gene: TRBV13; d_gene: -; j_gene: TRBJ2-7; CDR3aa: CASSTGITGEQYF; CDR3nt: TGTGCCAGCAGCACAGGGATTACGGGGGAGCAGTACTTC
abundance: -; v_gene: TRBV10-2; d_gene: -; j_gene: TRBJ2-7; CDR3aa: CASSTQGGHEQYF; CDR3nt: TGCGCCAGCAGTACTCAGGGGGGGCACGAGCAGTACTTC
abundance: few; v_gene: TRBV5-1; d_gene: TRBD1; j_gene: TRBJ2-2; CDR3aa: CASSSGTEGTGELFF; CDR3nt: TGCGCCAGCAGCTCCGGGACAGAAGGCACCGGGGAGCTGTTTTTT
abundance: once; v_gene: TRBV15; d_gene: -; j_gene: TRBJ1-1; CDR3aa: CATSRWENTEAFF; CDR3nt: TGTGCCACCAGCAGGTGGGAGAACACTGAAGCTTTCTTT
abundance: -; v_gene: TRBV28; d_gene: -; j_gene: TRBJ2-5; CDR3aa: CASSRDIRLETQYF; CDR3nt: TGTGCCAGCAGCCGAGACATCCGTTTAGAGACCCAGTACTTC